The T cell receptor beta chain under discussion was sequenced for a study of human T cells and chemical hapten exposure. Overall study context: TCR yields per sample varied, mainly owing to small pooled library volume differences. Findings and limits, study-wide: No change in TCRs above 1 in 1000 frequency was produced by DPC sensitization.

This clonotype has ten or more counts. Its matching antigen is unknown. The trim removed 2 bases at V and 3 bases at J, leaving 4 bases unmatched. This CDR3 contains 16 residues. Germline V gene lookup returns CDR1 SGHVS and CDR2 FQNEAQ. Total RNA was isolated from whole blood that had not been fractionated. Individual cDNA molecules each carried unique molecular identifiers attached by the library. In the authors' workflow: Counting gave a median of around 96,000 TCRs per sample, with values ranging from about 20,000 to 750,000. One entry per CDR3 protein results from TCRdb running MiXCR on the reads. None of the V and J calls come from the authors' own analysis; TCRdb made them. This sample has about 120,000 distinct CDR3 sequences; roughly 8.5% occur once, and the top ten carry around 1.4%.

The chain is built from TRBV7-8 and TRBJ2-1; 10 nucleotides agree with TRBD2. The sequence derives from a human donor in good health. Some clones in this sample may be carry-over from other donors' samples. The sequencing sample was made of whole blood. CDR3 loop: CASSLLSGRYYNEQFF. The CDR3 DNA reads TGTGCCAGCAGCTTACTTAGCGGGAGGTACTACAATGAGCAGTTCTTC.